A single T cell receptor (beta chain) is shown here with its context. The specificity of this receptor is unknown. No base-level quality is on record; no much larger clone is a single base apart. This record comes from a study of shared clonotypes between healthy human individuals (dated by TCRdb to about 2020). For the wider study: The cohort included a few men and a couple of women between 18 and 49 years of age. Per donor, three plates each were used for CD4 naive and CD4 memory, two for CD8 naive, and one for CD8 memory. To estimate repertoire size and how much clonotypes are shared between individuals, the study performed deep sequencing of blood TCR repertoires from a few healthy adults. Different laboratories and diverse techniques were used to prepare libraries and sequence TCR repertoires, to increase sequencing depth and limit assay-specific biases. Each donor's leukapheresis produced roughly between about 0.8 and 10 billion PBMCs. Beyond this particular receptor, the publication reports: Clonotypes shared by all four sorted-subset donors showed higher generation probabilities than non-shared clonotypes. Pairwise subsampling led to the expectation that sequencing depth would affect the degree of clonotype sharing among donors. Across several donors, around 5.4% of naive CD4, roughly 3.4% of naive CD8, about 2.3% of memory CD4, and approximately 0.4% of memory CD8 clonotypes were shared. Sampling was limited to blood, and TCR repertoires in tissue likely differ from TCR repertoires in blood. Because the study included only a small number of donors, the genetic and exposure-history diversity represented was limited. Naive subsets generally had larger estimated clonotype richness than memory subsets. Even with the large sequencing depth, rarefaction of the sorted-subset datasets indicated that sequencing was incomplete.

TCR CDR3 regions were amplified from genomic DNA by multiplex PCR using the deep immunoSEQ assay. Genomic DNA extracted from each cell subset was distributed evenly over all wells of several immunoSEQ 96-well plates, and each plate served as one replicate. For sorted subsets, approximately 0.2 ug of genomic DNA, equivalent to 25,000 to 35,000 T cell genomes, went into each replicate PCR. Purified libraries were quantified with a Qubit 3.0 fluorometer, sized on a Bioanalyzer 2100, and re-quantified with the KAPA Library Quantification kit. Every immunoSEQ 96-well plate was sequenced on a separate single-read 150-cycle Illumina NextSeq 550 flow cell. Per the source publication's procedure: Because the immunoSEQ output included only junctional sequences and no quality scores, the filtering could not be the same as the filtering used for full-length reads. To assign V/J genes and CDR3, sequences were annotated against IMGT germline references using PyIR, a Python wrapper for IgBLAST v1.9. Reads were removed for weak V/J assignments (E-value above 1e-6), missing CDR3, stop codons, out-of-frame junctions, or ambiguous translated residues. A V3J clonotype was defined by an identical inferred V gene, J gene, and CDR3 amino acid sequence. The percentage overlap between two repertoires was calculated by dividing the number of shared unique clonotypes by the size of the smaller repertoire. Richness of each repertoire was evaluated using RTK rarefaction, the Chao1 estimator, and Recon v2.1 estimates of unobserved clonotypes. For all TCRbeta clonotypes obtained by the gDNA method from a handful of donors, generation probabilities were computed with OLGA. The clones in this table, taken by TCRdb from immuneACCESS, are in-frame only. Not every clone is retained; where verified, under half of the shortfall comes from an unresolved V gene, and the cause of the rest is unknown. The V and J calls and the clone size are those of that table, but D and trimming were determined from the DNA. For this sample the table gives about 990,000 clones, of which 75% to 80% were detected only once. 0.55% to 0.7% of the sample belongs to the ten largest clones.

The donors were healthy, HIV-negative adults who had no recently reported acute infections or vaccinations. All donors were Caucasian adults living in Nashville, Tennessee, USA. Magnetic negative selection was used to enrich CD4+ T cells, after which naive cells were positively selected on CD45RA and the negative fraction became the memory subset. Blood was obtained by leukapheresis, after which PBMCs were separated by Ficoll-Histopaque density gradient centrifugation and cryopreserved in liquid nitrogen vapor phase. Analytical flow cytometry was used to check the purity and quantity of every magnetically sorted T cell population. Genomic DNA was isolated from each sorted fraction and quantified by UV absorbance on a Nanodrop 2000c. CDR1 and CDR2 are read off the germline V gene as SGHRS and YFSETQ. The CDR3 has 15 amino acids, counting the end cysteine and phenylalanine. The sequence is cut down to CDR3 DNA, 45 bases in frame from base 1. V is cut by 5 bases and J by 4 bases, and the space between the germline ends is 19 bases.

The sequence derives from a man younger than 30 in good health. Some clones in this sample may be carry-over from other donors' samples. Source material: memory CD4+ T cells from PBMCs. What the cell subset or site label conveys for this sample: CD45RA-negative fraction. In this chain, TRBV5-1 is recombined with TRBJ2-7, with the identity of the D gene unclear. The bases read TGCGCCAGCAGTATAGAGAAACCACCCTTATACGAGCAGTACTTC. It specifies CASSIEKPPLYEQYF.